The 25 T cell receptor beta chains in this list originate from one sample, sequenced in a study of T cell repertoires in cytomegalovirus infection. MiXCR, applied by TCRdb to the reads, yields one record per CDR3 protein. The profile covers over 300,000 distinct CDR3 sequences, with over 7.5% appearing a single time and 3.5% to 4.5% taken by the ten largest. Sequencing was performed on PBMCs. The receptors were sampled from a human donor in good health (CMV status not recorded). Some clones in this sample may be carry-over from other donors' samples.

This clonotype was detected only a few times. This chain uses TRBV20-1 with TRBJ1-5, with D possibly being TRBD1 (6 bases). Trimming removed 6 bases from V and 5 bases from J, with 20 bases in between. CDR1 and CDR2 from the germline V gene are DFQATT and SNEGSKA (reference sequence). This CDR3 spans 15 amino acids. CDR3 sequence: CSARGGSLGYQPQHF. The DNA for the CDR3 is TGCAGTGCCAGGGGCGGTTCCCTAGGGTATCAGCCCCAGCATTTT.

This clonotype was counted many times. The chain combines TRBV19 with TRBJ1-4; D remains unclear. The germline gives CDR1 LNHDA, CDR2 SQIVND (reference sequence). The CDR3 has 13 residues. Trimming removed 3 bases from V and 7 bases from J, with 9 bases in between. CDR3 protein: CASSIRFSEKLFF. CDR3 in DNA: TGTGCCAGTAGTATTCGTTTTAGTGAAAAACTGTTTTTT.

This sequence joins TRBV19 and TRBJ2-2, with 8 bases that match TRBD2. V shed 4 bases and J 6 bases; nucleotides not matched to a gene: 7. There are 15 residues in the CDR3. CDR1 is LNHDA and CDR2 is SQIVND in the germline V gene (reference sequence). The chain's CDR3 is CASSTNRGGSGELFF. The CDR3 DNA reads as TGTGCCAGTAGTACAAACCGGGGGGGATCCGGGGAGCTGTTTTTT.

In DNA form, the CDR3 reads TGTGCCAGCAATATACCCGGGGGGCCTGGCTACACCTTC. Residues: CASNIPGGPGYTF. V is TRBV6-5 and J is TRBJ1-2, with TRBD1 as a possible D gene (6 bases). CDR1 and CDR2 from the germline V gene are MNHEY and SVGAGI. This CDR3 comprises 13 residues. Trimming took 7 bases from V and 7 from J, leaving 16 bases between them.

The rearrangement links TRBV27 to TRBJ2-7; possibly TRBD1 or TRBD2 for D (5 bases each). CDR1 is MNHEY and CDR2 is SMNVEV in the germline V gene (reference sequence). This CDR3 contains 13 residues. Deletions cut 6 bases from V and 5 bases from J, with 14 bases between. CDR3 region: CASRLWGKNEQYF. CDR3 in DNA: TGTGCCAGCAGGCTATGGGGGAAGAACGAGCAGTACTTC.

This clonotype was recorded at least ten times. The gene calls are TRBV7-2 and TRBJ1-5; D unclear. The germline V gene encodes CDR1 SGHTA and CDR2 FQGNSA. The CDR3 spans 14 residues. Trimming removed 3 bases at V and 4 bases at J, with 10 bases between. The CDR3 DNA follows: TGTGCCAGCAGCTTCCAAGTACCAAATCAGCCCCAGCATTTT. Its protein product is CASSFQVPNQPQHF.

As concerns this clonotype: The junction and the germline gene differ at one end; a read error may be behind it. The chain couples TRBV5-3 to TRBJ1-4; D is unresolved. TRBV5-3 counts as an open reading frame of uncertain function. The CDR3 length is 16 residues. The CDR3: CASSYYTAATNEKLFF. CDR3 DNA: TGTGCCAGCAGCTACTACACCGCTGCAACTAATGAAAAACTGTTTTTT.

This clonotype was observed a handful of times. The chain carries TRBV6-1 and TRBJ2-1; 15 bases line up with TRBD2. V dropped 11 bases and J dropped 8; count of bases not matched to a gene: 10. The CDR3 is 15 residues long. In germline, CDR1 is MNHNS, CDR2 SASEGT. The CDR3 loop reads CACRTSGRAMDEQFF. For the CDR3, the DNA is TGTGCCTGCCGGACTAGCGGGAGGGCCATGGATGAGCAGTTCTTC.

There are many counts of this clonotype. The chain recombines TRBV7-2 with TRBJ2-1; the D gene is possibly TRBD2 (5 bases). CDR1 SGHTA and CDR2 FQGNSA come from the germline V gene. Trimming shortened V by 1 base and J by 8 bases, and 9 bases separated the two germline ends. The CDR3 runs to 13 residues. The CDR3 sequence: CASSLGPRDEQFF. The CDR3 region has the DNA TGTGCCAGCAGCTTAGGGCCGAGGGATGAGCAGTTCTTC.

This clonotype was recorded a few times. CDR3 loop: CASSRQSGQGYTEAFF. The CDR3 nucleotides are TGTGCCAGCAGTCGTCAATCAGGACAGGGCTATACTGAAGCTTTCTTT. The chain carries TRBV25-1 and TRBJ1-1, with 8 positions matching TRBD1. CDR1 and CDR2 (germline): MGHDK, SYGVNS. V lost 5 bases to trimming and J lost 5 bases; unmatched junction nucleotides: 13. CDR3 size: 16 residues.

Details on this clonotype: Given a much more abundant clone one base away, this may be a read error. The rearrangement links TRBV7-9 to TRBJ2-5, with D maybe TRBD2 (5 bases). Germline V gene sequence: CDR1 SEHNR, CDR2 FQNEAQ (reference sequence). Trimming pared 4 bases from V and 0 bases from J, leaving 24 bases between. The CDR3 spans 19 residues. CDR3 nucleotide sequence: TGTGCCAGCAGCTCGGTTCTCTTCGCGGGTGGGGTTGACCAAGAGACCCAGTACTTC. Encoded protein: CASSSVLFAGGVDQETQYF.

This clonotype was found many times. The CDR3 loop is CASSGYSWADTQYF. In DNA form, the CDR3 reads TGTGCCAGCAGTGGGTATAGTTGGGCAGATACGCAGTATTTT. The genes are TRBV25-1 and TRBJ2-3; no firm D call. Germline lookup yields CDR1 MGHDK and CDR2 SYGVNS. The CDR3 loop spans 14 amino acids. V lost 4 bases to trimming and J lost 4 bases, with 12 bases between them.

This clonotype was found many times. The chain has TRBV12-3 or TRBV12-4 and TRBJ1-6; no reliable D call. V lost 5 bases and J lost 5, with 13 bases in between. This CDR3 region has 15 residues. CDR3 DNA sequence: TGTGCCAGCAGTCCCCGAGGAGGGAATAATTCACCCCTCCACTTT. Translated: CASSPRGGNNSPLHF.

In its sample, this clonotype was seen many times. The rearrangement uses TRBV7-3 and TRBJ2-1; D gene uncertain. V shed 5 bases and J shed 10 bases, with 24 bases lying between them. Germline V CDR1 and CDR2: SGHTA, FQGTGA. The CDR3 loop spans 16 amino acids. In DNA form, the CDR3 reads TGTGCCAGCAGCAACCTCTCGTTGGTCGGGCCTGGAGAGCAGTTCTTC. Its translation: CASSNLSLVGPGEQFF.

This clonotype showed up many times. V usage is TRBV7-2 and J usage is TRBJ2-1, with D possibly TRBD2 on 6 matching bases. CDR1 is SGHTA, CDR2 FQGNSA, per germline. The CDR3 runs to 15 residues. V was shortened by 5 bases and J by 3 bases, with 14 bases between the two germline ends. In DNA, the CDR3 is TGTGCCAGCAGCATACCGGGACTGGACTACAATGAGCAGTTCTTC. It translates to CASSIPGLDYNEQFF.

The rearrangement uses TRBV6-2 or TRBV6-3 and TRBJ1-2, with D possibly TRBD1 on 6 matching bases. CDR3 length: 17 residues. Germline V gene data show CDR1 as MNHEY and CDR2 as SVGEGT. V lost 5 bases, J lost 3 bases, and 22 bases lay in between. The CDR3 loop reads CASSRRGDRQKYYGYTF. The CDR3 DNA reads as TGTGCCAGCAGTCGGCGGGGTGACAGGCAGAAGTACTATGGCTACACCTTC.

This clonotype was seen ten or more times. The chain carries TRBV7-2 and TRBJ2-3, with D perhaps matching TRBD2 (7 bases). The CDR3 consists of 15 residues. The V end was cut by 3 bases, the J end by 0 bases, with 10 bases between. Germline CDR1 SGHTA, CDR2 FQGNSA. CDR3 bases: TGTGCCAGCAGCTTGGGGGGGCCGAGCACAGATACGCAGTATTTT. Translation: CASSLGGPSTDTQYF.

This clonotype was observed many times. The CDR3 nucleotides are TGTGCCAGCAGTGAGTTTGGGGGGAAGAGGACTGAAGCTTTCTTT. This gives the protein CASSEFGGKRTEAFF. J is TRBJ1-1 and V is TRBV25-1, with a possible D match to TRBD1 (5 bases). Germline CDR1 and CDR2: MGHDK and SYGVNS. This CDR3 spans 15 amino acids. V gave up 3 bases and J gave up 5 bases, with 16 bases separating them.

This clonotype showed up many times. The CDR3 DNA is TGTGCCAGCAGTATTCTAGGACTAGCGGGGGGGCGTGGGACCCAGTACTTC. Translating it yields CASSILGLAGGRGTQYF. The J gene is TRBJ2-5, the V gene TRBV27, with 15 bases aligning to TRBD2. Germline lookup yields CDR1 MNHEY and CDR2 SMNVEV (reference sequence). After removal of 5 bases from V and 7 bases from J, the junction contained 11 bases not matched to a gene. This CDR3 has 17 residues.

This clonotype was counted only a few times. The chain has TRBV5-5 and TRBJ2-6; D is undetermined. Germline V gene data show CDR1 as SGHKS and CDR2 as YYEKEE (reference sequence). The CDR3 spans 15 residues. V lost 5 bases and J 1 base, leaving 10 bases between the germline ends. CDR3 DNA sequence: TGTGCCAGCAGTGGATCCAGTTCTGGGGCCAACGTCCTGACTTTC. It specifies CASSGSSSGANVLTF.

This clonotype came up a few times. This chain joins TRBV7-3 and TRBJ1-1; no reliable D call. Germline lookup yields CDR1 SGHTA and CDR2 FQGTGA. Between the trimmed V and J ends, which lost 9 bases and 3 bases, there was a span of 14 bases. CDR3 length: 13 amino acids. CDR3 loop: CASRRYTDTEAFF. The CDR3, as DNA: TGTGCCAGTCGGCGATATACTGACACTGAAGCTTTCTTT.

This clonotype appeared many times. The chain joins TRBV7-2 to TRBJ1-2; maybe TRBD1 (5 bases). Germline CDR1 reads SGHTA; CDR2 reads FQGNSA. This CDR3 spans 12 amino acids. V was cut by 4 bases and J by 4 bases, with 7 bases left in between. In DNA form, the CDR3 reads TGTGCCAGCAGCTCGACAGCCTATGGCTACACCTTC. Amino acids: CASSSTAYGYTF.

This clonotype was counted a few times. The CDR3 loop reads CATGVQIETQYF. CDR3 bases: TGTGCCACGGGCGTACAGATAGAGACCCAGTACTTC. This chain joins TRBV6-6 and TRBJ2-5; no definite D call. V lost 10 bases and J 4 bases, leaving 13 bases between the germline ends. Germline V gene sequence: CDR1 MNHNY, CDR2 SVGAGI (reference sequence). CDR3 length: 12 residues.

V is TRBV12-3 or TRBV12-4 and J is TRBJ2-1; D possibly corresponds to TRBD2 (5 bases). Trimming pared 0 bases from V and 5 bases from J, leaving 14 bases between. The CDR3 runs 16 residues. The CDR3, as DNA: TGTGCCAGCAGTTTAGCGCTGCTAGCTAAGAACAATGAGCAGTTCTTC. Its protein is CASSLALLAKNNEQFF.

The chain has TRBV28 and TRBJ2-5; D perhaps matches TRBD2 (6 bases). Between the trimmed V and J ends, which lost 4 bases and 0 bases, there was a span of 12 bases. Per the germline V gene, CDR1 is MDHEN and CDR2 is SYDVKM. CDR3 length equals 15 residues. The CDR3 here is CASSSAGTHQETQYF. The DNA of the CDR3 is TGTGCCAGCAGTTCGGCTGGGACTCACCAAGAGACCCAGTACTTC. The full variable domain, in which reference TRBV28 and TRBJ2-5 provide the parts outside the CDR3, is DVKVTQSSRYLVKRTGEKVFLECVQDMDHENMFWYRQDPGLGLRLIYFSYDVKMKEKGDIPEGYSVSREKKERFSLILESASTNQTSMYLCASSSAGTHQETQYFGPGTRLLVL.